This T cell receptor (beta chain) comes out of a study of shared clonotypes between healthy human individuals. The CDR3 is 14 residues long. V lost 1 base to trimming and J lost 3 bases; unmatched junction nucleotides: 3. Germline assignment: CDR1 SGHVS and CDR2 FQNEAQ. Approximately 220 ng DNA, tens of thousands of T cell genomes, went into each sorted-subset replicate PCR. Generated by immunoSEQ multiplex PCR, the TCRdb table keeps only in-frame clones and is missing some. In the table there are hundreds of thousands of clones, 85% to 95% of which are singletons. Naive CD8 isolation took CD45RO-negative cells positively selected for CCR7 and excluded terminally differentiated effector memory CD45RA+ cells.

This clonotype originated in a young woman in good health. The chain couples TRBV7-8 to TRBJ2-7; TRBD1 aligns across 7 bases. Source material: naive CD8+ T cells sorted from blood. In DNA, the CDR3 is TGTGCCAGCAGCTTAGGGGGGACAGTCTACGAGCAGTACTTC. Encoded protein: CASSLGGTVYEQYF.